The 14 T cell receptor beta chains presented below share a single source sample, sequenced in a study of OX40 agonist ivuxolimab in advanced cancers. The assay was immunoSEQ multiplex PCR, and TCRdb's table has in-frame clones only and misses some. The repertoire holds under 90,000 clones, with 65% to 90% as singletons. The sequencing here drew on CD4+ or CD8+ T cells sorted from blood, taken in a trial of the OX40 agonist ivuxolimab. These receptors were obtained from an adult with an advanced solid tumor such as melanoma, head and neck, liver or kidney cancer.

V usage is TRBV25-1 and J usage is TRBJ2-5; D not resolved. V was cut by 0 bases and J by 2 bases, with 7 bases left in between. This CDR3 is 14 amino acids long. The germline V gene has CDR1 MGHDK and CDR2 SYGVNS. As DNA, the CDR3 is TGTGCCAGCAGTGAATATAATCTGCAAGAGACCCAGTACTTC. Amino acid sequence: CASSEYNLQETQYF.

The chain couples TRBV6-1 to TRBJ2-5, with D perhaps matching TRBD1 or TRBD2 (5 bases each). The germline CDR1 and CDR2 sequences are MNHNS and SASEGT. The CDR3 loop spans 17 amino acids. Trimming took 2 bases from V and 7 from J, leaving 23 bases between them. The CDR3, as DNA: TGTGCCAGCAGTGAATTCCCTCCGGGGACGCCCGTTTGGACCCAGTACTTC. This sequence encodes CASSEFPPGTPVWTQYF.

The chain links TRBV5-1 to TRBJ2-7; 9 positions agree with TRBD1. V shed 3 bases, J shed 4 bases, and the junction held 8 bases outside the gene matches. Germline loops: CDR1 SGHRS, CDR2 YFSETQ. The CDR3 is 15 amino acids. CDR3 nucleotides: TGCGCCAGCAGCTCTCTGGACAGGGGCACGTACGAGCAGTACTTC. It codes for CASSSLDRGTYEQYF.

The chain has TRBV29-1 and TRBJ1-4; D is perhaps TRBD1 (5 bases). The germline CDR1 and CDR2 sequences are SQVTM and ANQGSEA. The V and J ends lost 4 bases and 0 bases respectively, with 6 bases between them. CDR3 size: 13 residues. CDR3 residues: CSVGTTTNEKLFF. The CDR3 DNA is TGCAGCGTTGGGACAACAACTAATGAAAAACTGTTTTTT.

The rearrangement links TRBV6-5 to TRBJ1-1; D not certain. The CDR3 totals 12 residues. Germline values: CDR1 MNHEY, CDR2 SVGAGI. V dropped 8 bases and J dropped 6 bases, with 13 bases sitting between them. The CDR3 loop is CASFRLSAEAFF. The CDR3 nucleotides read TGTGCCAGCTTTCGTTTGAGCGCTGAAGCTTTCTTT.

This clone has just one count. The rearrangement links TRBV2 to TRBJ1-1; D may be TRBD1 (5 bases). Germline CDR1 is SNHLY and CDR2 is FYNNEI. V gave up 6 bases and J gave up 4 bases, with 21 bases separating them. The length of the CDR3 is 16 residues. In DNA form, the CDR3 reads TGTGCCAGCAGCTTAGTGGCTGGCAGGGTGGGCACTGAAGCTTTCTTT. This translates into CASSLVAGRVGTEAFF.

The rearrangement uses TRBV2 and TRBJ1-5; D is possibly TRBD1 (5 bases). The germline V gene encodes CDR1 SNHLY and CDR2 FYNNEI. The V gene lost 4 bases and the J gene lost 5 bases, with 9 bases spanning the gap. CDR3 length equals 13 residues. For the CDR3, the DNA is TGTGCCAGCAGTGTGGGGGTGGATCAGCCCCAGCATTTT. This sequence encodes CASSVGVDQPQHF.

V gene TRBV6-5 combines with J gene TRBJ1-6; TRBD1 might be the D (5 bases). Trimming took 0 bases from V and 12 from J, leaving 9 bases between them. This CDR3 has 13 amino acids. The germline V gene encodes CDR1 MNHEY and CDR2 SVGAGI. The CDR3 region has the DNA TGTGCCAGCAGTTACTCGAGGGGCGGACCCCTCCACTTT. Residues: CASSYSRGGPLHF.

The chain uses TRBV6-1 and TRBJ2-1; 7 bases agree with TRBD1. Per the germline V gene, CDR1 is MNHNS and CDR2 is SASEGT. CDR3 length equals 13 residues. V was clipped by 5 bases and J by 10 bases; unmatched bases: 8. The CDR3 DNA reads TGTGCCAGCAGTCCCGGACAGGTCCGCGAGCAGTTCTTC. Residues: CASSPGQVREQFF.

The J gene is TRBJ2-3, the V gene TRBV6-1, with no clear D. Looked up from germline, CDR1 is MNHNS and CDR2 is SASEGT. Trimming removed 7 bases from V and 0 bases from J, with 14 bases in between. There are 15 residues in the CDR3. The CDR3 spells CASTYVFPSTDTQYF. In DNA, the CDR3 is TGTGCCAGCACTTATGTTTTCCCTAGCACAGATACGCAGTATTTT.

The V call is TRBV12-5, the J call TRBJ2-3, with 9 bases identical to TRBD1. The CDR3 extends over 15 amino acids. Germline CDR1 is LGHNT and CDR2 is FRNRAP. Unmatched junction bases numbered 13, after V lost 4 bases and J lost 11 bases. As DNA, the CDR3 is TGTGCTAGTGGTTCCCGGGACAGGGAAGATCTAAAGCAGTATTTT. Its protein product is CASGSRDREDLKQYF.

The V and J genes are TRBV18 and TRBJ2-7; a weak D match, TRBD2 (5 bases). Germline V gene lookup returns CDR1 KGHSH and CDR2 LQKENI. This CDR3 is 15 amino acids long. V was trimmed by 3 bases and J by 0 bases, leaving 12 bases between them. The CDR3 spells CASSPTGLSSYEQYF. In DNA, the CDR3 is TGTGCCAGCTCACCGACGGGATTGAGCTCCTACGAGCAGTACTTC.

The chain recombines TRBV5-4 with TRBJ2-3, with D unclear. Trimming shortened V by 1 base and J by 2 bases, and 5 bases separated the two germline ends. The CDR3 is made up of 13 amino acids. CDR1 and CDR2 (germline): SGHNT, YYREEE (reference sequence). CDR3 in DNA: TGTGCCAGCAGCTTGCCAGTCACAGATACGCAGTATTTT. Its protein product is CASSLPVTDTQYF.

This clone turned up a few times. The chain recombines TRBV5-1 with TRBJ1-1; TRBD1 is a possible D gene (5 bases). V was trimmed by 4 bases and J by 4 bases, leaving 14 bases between them. The CDR3 contains 14 residues. CDR1 and CDR2 (germline): SGHRS, YFSETQ. CDR3 in DNA: TGCGCCAGCAGCCTGCAGGGCTTGGGCACTGAAGCTTTCTTT. This translates into CASSLQGLGTEAFF.